This T cell receptor (beta chain) was identified in a study of blood T cell repertoires in COVID-19. About the study: Acute and convalescent COVID-19 specimens originated in the United States, Italy and Spain. T cells, B-cell-depleted T cells, or PBMCs supplied cDNA or gDNA.

Original methodology: Cell counts per sample came from amplifying reference gene primers. The assay was immunoSEQ multiplex PCR, and TCRdb's table has in-frame clones only and misses some. V and J calls and clone size come straight from that table; D and trimming were deduced from the DNA. The repertoire has around 170,000 clones, 80% to 90% of them found once; the top ten carry under 2%. Sequencing was carried out using peripheral blood. This receptor was obtained from a young man who had recovered from COVID-19.

The CDR3: CATSDRASLYNEQFF. The CDR3 DNA sequence: TGTGCCACCAGTGATCGGGCTAGCTTATACAATGAGCAGTTCTTC. The chain recombines TRBV24-1 with TRBJ2-1, with D perhaps TRBD2 (5 bases). V lost 3 bases to trimming and J lost 4 bases, with 12 bases between them. The CDR3 contains 15 residues. The germline gives CDR1 KGHDR, CDR2 SFDVKD.